What follows are 16 T cell receptor beta chains derived from one specimen sequenced in a study of T cells in Graves' hyperthyroidism and ophthalmopathy. There were TCR beta CDR3 regions amplified from RNA transcripts. TCR CDR3 regions were first amplified by RT-PCR with HTBI primers. TCRdb analysed the multiplex PCR reads with MiXCR anew, one entry per CDR3 protein. The sample holds around 690,000 distinct CDR3 sequences, 20% seen once. The sequencing input was blood. Receptor source: a man aged 30-40 years with Graves' ophthalmopathy.

This clonotype was observed a few times. The rearrangement joins TRBV2 to TRBJ2-5; D call uncertain. This CDR3 is 13 amino acids long. Germline V gene data show CDR1 as SNHLY and CDR2 as FYNNEI. Trimming pared 5 bases from V and 7 bases from J, leaving 14 bases between. CDR3 nucleotide sequence: TGTGCCAGCAGTCTAACCCCGACGGGGACCCAGTACTTC. Residues: CASSLTPTGTQYF. Full variable domain (rest looked up from reference TRBV2 and TRBJ2-5): EPEVTQTPSHQVTQMGQEVILRCVPISNHLYFYWYRQILGQKVEFLVSFYNNEISEKSEIFDDQFSVERPDGSNFTLKIRSTKLEDSAMYFCASSLTPTGTQYFGPGTRLLVL.

This clonotype was observed at least ten times. The chain couples TRBV28 to TRBJ1-2; a possible D gene is TRBD1 (5 bases). The CDR3 totals 14 residues. Between the trimmed V and J ends, which lost 7 bases and 4 bases, there was a span of 16 bases. Germline V gene lookup returns CDR1 MDHEN and CDR2 SYDVKM. CDR3 DNA sequence: TGTGCCAGCACTGAGCCCCAGGGTACCTATGGCTACACCTTC. Translation: CASTEPQGTYGYTF.

The rearrangement uses TRBV7-2 and TRBJ2-6; TRBD2 matches 12 bases. CDR1 is SGHTA, CDR2 FQGNSA, per germline. The V and J ends lost 5 bases and 8 bases, in that order; junction bases with no gene match: 7. The CDR3 totals 16 residues. CDR3 sequence: CASSRPSGRGSNVLTF. CDR3 nucleotides: TGTGCCAGCAGCAGACCTAGCGGGAGGGGGTCCAACGTCCTGACTTTC.

This clonotype was detected only a few times. The chain employs TRBV12-3 or TRBV12-4 and TRBJ1-2; a weak D match, TRBD1 (5 bases). CDR3 size: 17 residues. With 3 bases removed from V and 0 bases from J, the gap between germline ends came to 17 bases. The CDR3 protein is CASSFQQGMGANYGYTF. The CDR3 nucleotides are TGTGCCAGCAGTTTCCAGCAGGGCATGGGTGCTAACTATGGCTACACCTTC.

This clonotype has more than one count but fewer than ten. The chain recombines TRBV20-1 with TRBJ2-5, with 14 bases fitting TRBD2. V gave up 3 bases and J gave up 5 bases; unmatched junction bases: 14. In germline, CDR1 is DFQATT, CDR2 SNEGSKA (reference sequence). The CDR3 spans 18 residues. The CDR3 sequence is CSARTSGRASDLIETQYF. CDR3 in DNA: TGCAGTGCTAGGACTAGCGGGAGGGCCTCGGATCTAATCGAGACCCAGTACTTC.

This clonotype was detected ten times or more. The chain carries TRBV12-3 or TRBV12-4 and TRBJ1-2; D unresolved. V lost 7 bases and J 4 bases, leaving 19 bases between the germline ends. The CDR3 length is 15 residues. DNA of the CDR3: TGTGCCAGCACCGTAACCGACTTCGCTCCCTATGGCTACACCTTC. Protein: CASTVTDFAPYGYTF.

This clonotype was seen only a few times. The chain links TRBV20-1 to TRBJ2-7; a possible D gene is TRBD2 (6 bases). This CDR3 spans 13 amino acids. The V and J ends lost 6 bases and 2 bases respectively, with 14 bases between them. Looked up from germline, CDR1 is DFQATT and CDR2 is SNEGSKA (reference sequence). CDR3 region: CSAPGDRAYEQYF. The DNA of the CDR3 is TGCAGTGCCCCGGGAGACCGGGCCTACGAGCAGTACTTC.

The V and J genes are TRBV7-9 and TRBJ1-1, with 10 bases matching TRBD1. CDR1 is SEHNR and CDR2 is FQNEAQ in the germline V gene (reference sequence). This CDR3 comprises 19 residues. Trimming at V came to 2 bases and at J to 0 bases, leaving 12 bases not matched to a gene. CDR3: CASSLRGGTGAAMNTEAFF. Here the CDR3 DNA reads TGTGCCAGCAGCTTAAGGGGCGGGACAGGGGCCGCTATGAACACTGAAGCTTTCTTT.

This clonotype was found many times. Here the CDR3 reads CASSLPGGNYGYTF. The DNA for the CDR3 is TGTGCCAGCAGCCTCCCGGGGGGGAACTATGGCTACACCTTC. The chain joins TRBV28 to TRBJ1-2; D perhaps matches TRBD1 (5 bases). V lost 6 bases, J lost 2 bases, and 13 bases lay in between. From germline, CDR1 is MDHEN and CDR2 SYDVKM. The CDR3 contains 14 residues.

The chain couples TRBV28 to TRBJ2-1, with TRBD2 identical over 7 bases. V lost 7 bases, J lost 8 bases, and 8 bases stayed unmatched. CDR1 and CDR2 (germline): MDHEN, SYDVKM. This CDR3 is 13 amino acids long. The CDR3 reads CASKAGAADEQFF. CDR3 nucleotides: TGTGCCAGCAAGGCGGGAGCAGCCGATGAGCAGTTCTTC.

This clonotype was counted between two and nine times. The gene calls are TRBV20-1 and TRBJ2-7; TRBD2 aligns across 8 bases. Germline V gene data show CDR1 as DFQATT and CDR2 as SNEGSKA (reference sequence). This CDR3 is built from 14 residues. With V trimmed by 3 bases and J by 7 bases, 11 bases remained unmatched. The CDR3 nucleotides are TGCAGTGCTAGGGCGTTAAGCGGGAGCGGGGAGCAGTACTTC. Translation gives CSARALSGSGEQYF.

The sample holds a few counts of this clonotype. CDR3 sequence (DNA): TGTGCCAGCTCACCCAACTGGGGAACTGAAGCTTTCTTT. Residues: CASSPNWGTEAFF. The V and J genes are TRBV18 and TRBJ1-1, with D unresolved. CDR1 is KGHSH and CDR2 is LQKENI in the germline V gene. V gave up 3 bases and J gave up 5 bases, with 10 bases separating them. This CDR3 has 13 amino acids. Complete variable domain (other parts from reference TRBV18 and TRBJ1-1): NAGVMQNPRHLVRRRGQEARLRCSPMKGHSHVYWYRQLPEEGLKFMVYLQKENIIDESGMPKERFSAEFPKEGPSILRIQQVVRGDSAAYFCASSPNWGTEAFFGQGTRLTVV.

The chain is built from TRBV28 and TRBJ1-2; D uncertain. Germline assignment: CDR1 MDHEN and CDR2 SYDVKM. V was clipped by 8 bases and J by 3 bases, with 10 bases between them. CDR3 length equals 12 residues. The DNA of the CDR3 is TGTGCCAGCCTTATGGGTGACTATGGCTACACCTTC. It specifies CASLMGDYGYTF.

This clonotype appeared many times. The rearrangement uses TRBV7-9 and TRBJ2-7, with TRBD1 as a possible D gene (6 bases). This CDR3 has 17 residues. Germline V gives CDR1 SEHNR, CDR2 FQNEAQ (reference sequence). V was shortened by 2 bases and J by 2 bases, with 19 bases between the two germline ends. CDR3 amino acids: CASSLYQGLRSPYEQYF. In nucleotides, the CDR3 is TGTGCCAGCAGCTTATACCAGGGGTTGCGCTCTCCCTACGAGCAGTACTTC.

This sequence joins TRBV9 and TRBJ2-5; 9 bases are a match to TRBD2. Germline V lookup: CDR1 SGDLS, CDR2 YYNGEE. The CDR3 is 17 amino acids. The junction had 12 bases not matched to a gene; V was cut back by 4 bases and J by 2 bases. The CDR3 region has the DNA TGTGCCAGCAGCCTTTTAGCGGGAGAGGATGGTCAAGAGACCCAGTACTTC. Its protein product is CASSLLAGEDGQETQYF.

This clonotype was observed a few times. The chain has TRBV12-3 or TRBV12-4 and TRBJ2-7, with TRBD2 matching 8 bases. V shed 5 bases and J 0 bases; nucleotides not matched to a gene: 6. The CDR3 runs to 15 residues. In nucleotides, the CDR3 is TGTGCCAGCAGTAGCCGGGGGGGGTTCTCCTACGAGCAGTACTTC. As protein: CASSSRGGFSYEQYF.